The 9 T cell receptor beta chains presented below share a single source sample, sequenced in a study of OX40 agonist ivuxolimab in advanced cancers. Profiling relied on immunoSEQ multiplex PCR, and the TCRdb table lists in-frame clones only, not all of them. The data contain under 70,000 clones, just over 85% of them singletons. The source was CD4+ or CD8+ T cells sorted from blood, collected in a trial of the OX40 agonist ivuxolimab. These receptors were collected from an adult with an advanced solid tumor such as melanoma, head and neck, liver or kidney cancer.

The chain recombines TRBV11-2 with TRBJ2-1; tentatively, D is TRBD2 (5 bases). The V end lost 6 bases, the J end lost 7 bases, and 13 bases lay between the germline ends. Germline lookup yields CDR1 SGHAT and CDR2 FQNNGV. The CDR3 has 13 amino acids. This chain's CDR3 is CASRGAAWNEQFF. The CDR3, as DNA: TGTGCCAGCAGAGGAGCGGCCTGGAATGAGCAGTTCTTC.

The chain employs TRBV15 and TRBJ2-3; TRBD2 is a possible D gene (6 bases). CDR1 LNHNV and CDR2 YYDKDF come from the germline V gene (reference sequence). The V end lost 9 bases, the J end lost 2 bases, and 12 bases lay between the germline ends. This CDR3 has 13 residues. DNA for the CDR3: TGTGCCACTTCCCGGGACTTCACAGATACGCAGTATTTT. Amino acids: CATSRDFTDTQYF.

This clone was counted only a few times. The rearrangement links TRBV7-2 to TRBJ2-2, with 7 bases that match TRBD2. The CDR3 is 15 amino acids. After removal of 3 bases from V and 0 bases from J, the junction contained 1 base not matched to a gene. Germline CDR1 is SGHTA and CDR2 is FQGNSA. CDR3 sequence: CASSFGLANTGELFF. CDR3 bases: TGTGCCAGCAGCTTCGGACTAGCGAACACCGGGGAGCTGTTTTTT.

This clone has only a few counts. The rearrangement links TRBV19 to TRBJ1-1; no definite D call. Germline V gene sequence: CDR1 LNHDA, CDR2 SQIVND (reference sequence). V gave up 3 bases and J gave up 0 bases, with 8 bases separating them. The CDR3 totals 14 residues. In nucleotides, the CDR3 is TGTGCCAGTAGTATTGAACACATGAACACTGAAGCTTTCTTT. It codes for CASSIEHMNTEAFF.

CDR3 in DNA: TGTGCCAGCAGTATTACAGGGAATAGCAATCAGCCCCAGCATTTT. Translated, it gives CASSITGNSNQPQHF. This sequence joins TRBV6-1 and TRBJ1-5; maybe TRBD1 (6 bases). The V end lost 5 bases, the J end lost 0 bases, and 11 bases lay between the germline ends. The germline V gene encodes CDR1 MNHNS and CDR2 SASEGT. The length of the CDR3 is 15 residues.

This chain links TRBV7-2 with TRBJ2-3; D is uncertain. Germline loops: CDR1 SGHTA, CDR2 FQGNSA. The CDR3 is 14 residues long. Trimming left V 1 base short and J 2 bases short, with 7 bases between. The CDR3 spells CASSLGLITDTQYF. CDR3 nucleotides: TGTGCCAGCAGCTTAGGGCTGATCACAGATACGCAGTATTTT.

CDR3 sequence reads: CASSPGGGPATEAFF. CDR3 coding DNA: TGTGCCAGCAGCCCCGGGGGGGGGCCGGCCACTGAAGCTTTCTTT. This chain connects TRBV28 to TRBJ1-1, with a tentative D call TRBD1 (6 bases). Trimming removed 6 bases at V and 4 bases at J, with 18 bases between. CDR3 length: 15 residues. Germline values: CDR1 MDHEN, CDR2 SYDVKM.

This clone was seen only once. The chain combines TRBV2 with TRBJ1-3; maybe TRBD1 (5 bases). The CDR3 sequence is 16 residues long. Trimming took off 6 bases at V and 0 bases at J, with 15 bases between the two ends. The germline V gene encodes CDR1 SNHLY and CDR2 FYNNEI. The CDR3 sequence is CASSRAGRRSGNTIYF. CDR3 DNA: TGTGCCAGCAGCCGGGCGGGACGGCGCTCTGGAAACACCATATATTTT.

This CDR3 reads CASSQRWGEGITEAFF. The CDR3 nucleotides read TGTGCCAGCAGCCAACGATGGGGCGAAGGAATCACTGAAGCTTTCTTT. This rearrangement joins TRBV14 to TRBJ1-1; maybe TRBD1 (5 bases). Germline-derived CDR1 and CDR2 are SGHDN and FVKESK. The CDR3 extends over 16 amino acids. V lost 2 bases, J lost 4 bases, and 17 bases lay in between.